A single sample gave rise to the 11 T cell receptor beta chains below, sequenced in a study of blood T cell repertoires in COVID-19. Only in-frame clones appear in the TCRdb table, and some are missing; sequencing was by immunoSEQ multiplex PCR. The sample has a few hundred thousand clones; roughly 87% are singletons. Sequenced input: peripheral blood. The receptors originated from a man in his late teens or twenties with active or convalescent COVID-19.

This chain uses TRBV5-4 with TRBJ2-5; TRBD2 aligns across 15 bases. V dropped 4 bases and J dropped 5; count of bases not matched to a gene: 6. The CDR3 length is 16 residues. CDR1 SGHNT and CDR2 YYREEE come from the germline V gene (reference sequence). CDR3 in DNA: TGTGCCAGCAGCCCCGGACTAGCGGGAGGGCCGGAGACCCAGTACTTC. It codes for CASSPGLAGGPETQYF.

This clone has a handful of counts. The rearrangement joins TRBV12-3 or TRBV12-4 to TRBJ1-1, with a tentative D call TRBD1 (6 bases). The CDR3 is made up of 13 amino acids. The V and J ends lost 0 bases and 5 bases respectively, with 7 bases between them. DNA for the CDR3: TGTGCCAGCAGTTTAGCAGGGGGAACTGAAGCTTTCTTT. It codes for CASSLAGGTEAFF.

This clone was counted only a few times. This chain joins TRBV4-3 and TRBJ1-1; 7 bases agree with TRBD1. V was pared by 3 bases and J by 0 bases, with 7 bases of the junction left unmatched. This CDR3 contains 16 residues. Germline V CDR1 and CDR2: LGHNA, YSLEER. The CDR3: CASSQAQGTVNTEAFF. DNA of the CDR3: TGCGCCAGCAGCCAGGCACAGGGGACGGTGAACACTGAAGCTTTCTTT.

V usage is TRBV12-5 and J usage is TRBJ1-2, with a weak D call TRBD1 (5 bases). The CDR3 totals 16 residues. Germline V gene sequence: CDR1 LGHNT, CDR2 FRNRAP. Trimming removed 4 bases at V and 4 bases at J, with 19 bases between. The CDR3 protein is CASGSDEKGLAYGYTF. The CDR3 DNA reads as TGTGCTAGTGGTTCCGATGAAAAGGGGCTGGCCTATGGCTACACCTTC.

CDR3 DNA: TGTGCCAGCAGCCCCCGGGACGGCGGGGACATTCAGTACTTC. It is translated as CASSPRDGGDIQYF. V usage is TRBV13 and J usage is TRBJ2-4, with a possible D match to TRBD2 (6 bases). With 5 bases removed from V and 8 bases from J, the gap between germline ends came to 16 bases. Germline assignment: CDR1 PRHDT and CDR2 FYEKMQ (reference sequence). The CDR3 sequence is 14 residues long.

This chain uses TRBV5-1 with TRBJ2-2; 9 bases agree with TRBD1. V dropped 3 bases and J dropped 4; count of bases not matched to a gene: 7. Germline CDR1 SGHRS, CDR2 YFSETQ. CDR3 length equals 16 residues. For the CDR3, the DNA is TGCGCCAGCAGCTACCCAAGACAGGGGGGCACCGGGGAGCTGTTTTTT. Protein: CASSYPRQGGTGELFF.

The V gene is TRBV5-5, the J gene TRBJ1-5; D might be TRBD1 (5 bases). The CDR3 spans 15 residues. V was shortened by 1 base and J by 3 bases, with 11 bases between the two germline ends. Germline CDR1 and CDR2: SGHKS and YYEKEE (reference sequence). The CDR3 region has the DNA TGTGCCAGCAGCTTGACAGGTTTTGTCAATCAGCCCCAGCATTTT. It is translated as CASSLTGFVNQPQHF.

This rearrangement joins TRBV7-6 to TRBJ2-3; TRBD2 might be the D (6 bases). Germline loops: CDR1 SGHVS, CDR2 FNYEAQ. The V and J ends lost 0 bases and 3 bases respectively, with 10 bases between them. The CDR3 totals 15 residues. CDR3 in DNA: TGTGCCAGCAGCTTAGCCGGGAGTTTAACAGATACGCAGTATTTT. Translation gives CASSLAGSLTDTQYF.

J is TRBJ2-3 and V is TRBV7-2; 9 bases agree with TRBD1. Germline V gene data show CDR1 as SGHTA and CDR2 as FQGNSA. CDR3 size: 16 residues. The J segment lost 1 base and the V segment lost 4 bases, leaving 6 bases of the junction unmatched. The CDR3 sequence is CASSSSRTGGTDTQYF. Written as DNA, the CDR3 is TGTGCCAGCAGCTCCTCGAGGACAGGGGGCACAGATACGCAGTATTTT.

The V call is TRBV6-5, the J call TRBJ1-1; D gene uncertain. This CDR3 is built from 13 residues. Trimming left V 7 bases short and J 0 bases short, with 9 bases between. Germline CDR1 and CDR2: MNHEY and SVGAGI. The DNA for the CDR3 is TGTGCCAGCACCCAACAGCTGAACACTGAAGCTTTCTTT. Its protein is CASTQQLNTEAFF.

J is TRBJ2-3 and V is TRBV7-2; 9 nucleotides line up with TRBD1. V lost 5 bases to trimming and J lost 2 bases; unmatched junction nucleotides: 8. CDR1 and CDR2 (germline): SGHTA, FQGNSA. The CDR3 totals 16 residues. The CDR3 DNA is TGTGCCAGCAGCCCTGGTAGGGACAGGGCCACAGATACGCAGTATTTT. It encodes CASSPGRDRATDTQYF.